This TCR beta chain appears in the sequencing data of a study of tumor-infiltrating lymphocytes in localized non-small cell lung cancer. Study at large: Each patient gave resected tumor and non-adjacent uninvolved lung tissue.

Germline V gene lookup returns CDR1 MNHNS and CDR2 SASEGT. The V and J ends lost 1 base and 8 bases, in that order; junction bases with no gene match: 9. The CDR3 is made up of 15 amino acids. For this clone: Its antigen is not identified.

Profiled with immunoSEQ multiplex PCR; TCRdb holds only in-frame clones, not every one. The sample has approximately 15,000 clones, around 81% seen once; the top ten hold about 9.4%. Findings and limits, study-wide: TCRbeta sequencing showed higher T cell infiltration in tumors than uninvolved lung.

This chain uses TRBV6-1 with TRBJ2-7; 9 positions agree with TRBD2. The sequenced sample consisted of uninvolved lung tissue not adjacent to the tumor. The clonotype was recovered from a human donor with non-small cell lung cancer. The CDR3 bases are TGTGCCAGCAGTGAAGGTCTAGGCGGGAGGGGTAAGCAGTACTTC. Residues: CASSEGLGGRGKQYF.